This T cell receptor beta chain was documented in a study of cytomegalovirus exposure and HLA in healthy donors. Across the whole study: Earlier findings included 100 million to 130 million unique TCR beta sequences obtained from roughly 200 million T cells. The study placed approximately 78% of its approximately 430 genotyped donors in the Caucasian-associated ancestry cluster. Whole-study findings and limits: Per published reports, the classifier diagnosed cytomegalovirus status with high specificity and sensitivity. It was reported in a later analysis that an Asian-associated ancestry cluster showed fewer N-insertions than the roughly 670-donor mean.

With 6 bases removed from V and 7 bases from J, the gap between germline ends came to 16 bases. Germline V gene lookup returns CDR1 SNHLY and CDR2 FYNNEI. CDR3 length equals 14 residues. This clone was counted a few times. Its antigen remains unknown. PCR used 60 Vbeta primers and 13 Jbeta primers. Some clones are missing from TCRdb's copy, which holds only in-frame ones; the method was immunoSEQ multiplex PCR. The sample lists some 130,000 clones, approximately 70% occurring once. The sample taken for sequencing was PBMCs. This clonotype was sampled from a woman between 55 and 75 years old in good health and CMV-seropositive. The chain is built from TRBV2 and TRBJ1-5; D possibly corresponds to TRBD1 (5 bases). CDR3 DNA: TGTGCCAGCAGCCGTACGGGGGGTGGGCAGCCCCAGCATTTT. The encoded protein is CASSRTGGGQPQHF.